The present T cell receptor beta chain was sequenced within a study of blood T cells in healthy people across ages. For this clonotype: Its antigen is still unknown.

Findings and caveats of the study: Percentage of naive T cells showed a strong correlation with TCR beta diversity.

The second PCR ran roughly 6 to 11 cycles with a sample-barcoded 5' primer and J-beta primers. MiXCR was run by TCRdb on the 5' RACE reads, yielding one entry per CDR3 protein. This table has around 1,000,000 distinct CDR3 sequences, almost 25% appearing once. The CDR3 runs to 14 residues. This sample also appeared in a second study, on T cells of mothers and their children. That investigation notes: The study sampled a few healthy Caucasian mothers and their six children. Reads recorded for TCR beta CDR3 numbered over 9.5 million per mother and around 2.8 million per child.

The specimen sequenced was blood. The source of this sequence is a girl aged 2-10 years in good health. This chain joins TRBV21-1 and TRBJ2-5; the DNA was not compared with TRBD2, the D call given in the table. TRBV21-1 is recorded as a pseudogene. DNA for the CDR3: TGTGCCAGCAGCATCACTAGAACCCAAGAGACCCAGTACTTC. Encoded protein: CASSITRTQETQYF.